This TCR beta chain was documented in a study of cytomegalovirus exposure and HLA in healthy donors. Details on this clone: What it recognizes is unknown.

Study-wide results and limits: A missense DCLRE1C variant was associated with V- and J-gene trimming of TCR beta chains in a later analysis, and an independent cohort replicated the association. From TCR beta sequences, most subjects' HLA-A and HLA-B alleles were reportedly predicted accurately.

The V gene's germline CDR1 is SGHRS and CDR2 YFSETQ. With V trimmed by 4 bases and J by 6 bases, 8 bases remained unmatched. This CDR3 comprises 14 residues. Primers included in the PCR were 60 Vbeta and 13 Jbeta primers. Here immunoSEQ multiplex PCR was the method, and the copy in TCRdb shows in-frame clones only, minus some. The data hold about 130,000 clones, with 80% observed a single time. Sequencing was carried out using PBMCs. This sequence originates from a woman aged 35 to 49 in good health and CMV-seronegative. The V call is TRBV5-1, the J call TRBJ2-3; TRBD1 matches at 7 bases. The CDR3 is CASSLSGQADTQYF. The CDR3 nucleotides read TGCGCCAGCAGCCTGAGTGGACAGGCGGATACGCAGTATTTT.